These 7 T cell receptor beta chains share one sample of origin, sequenced in a study of T and B cells in COVID-19 patients (dated by TCRdb to about 2020). TRB repertoires were amplified using roughly 220-550 ng of genomic DNA isolated from blood. Sequencing was performed on an Illumina MiSeq. Multiplex PCR with BIOMED2 TRB-A/B primer pools was used to amplify TRB rearrangements. TCRdb reran the public reads through fastp at Q25 and MiXCR, keeping productive beta chains. Rows merge per CDR3 protein into single entries with the most common DNA and genes. For this sample there are 6,000 or so distinct CDR3 sequences; roughly 25% appear just once. The ten largest account for 15% to 20% of the sample. Sequenced: blood. All receptors derive from a human donor with active COVID-19.

By its share, this clonotype is medium-sized (0.01 to 0.1%). The chain recombines TRBV18 with TRBJ1-1; D unclear. The CDR3 has 15 residues. Trimming cost V 3 bases and J 1 base, with 12 bases left between them. Germline lookup yields CDR1 KGHSH and CDR2 LQKENI. The CDR3 region is CASSPSSRKNTEAFF. CDR3 sequence (DNA): TGTGCCAGCTCACCCTCGTCGCGGAAGAACACTGAAGCTTTCTTT.

The chain links TRBV18 to TRBJ1-1, with 7 bases fitting TRBD1. The CDR3 runs to 15 residues. Germline trimming cut 4 bases from V and 4 bases from J; bases unmatched to any gene: 9. CDR1 is KGHSH, CDR2 LQKENI, per germline. This chain's CDR3 is CASSQNSGGGTEAFF. The CDR3 DNA is TGTGCCAGCTCACAAAACTCAGGGGGGGGCACTGAAGCTTTCTTT.

This clonotype was seen a handful of times. The J gene is TRBJ2-1, the V gene TRBV24-1; 15 bases agree with TRBD2. Germline V gene lookup returns CDR1 KGHDR and CDR2 SFDVKD. J lost 9 bases, V lost 4 bases, and 12 bases had no gene match. This CDR3 has 18 residues. CDR3 sequence: CATSELPGLAGGLSEQFF. CDR3 in DNA: TGTGCCACCAGTGAATTACCGGGACTAGCGGGAGGTCTGAGTGAGCAGTTCTTC.

The rearrangement uses TRBV6-5 and TRBJ2-5; D may be TRBD1 (5 bases). CDR3 length: 14 residues. The V gene lost 7 bases and the J gene lost 1 base, with 13 bases spanning the gap. CDR1 is MNHEY and CDR2 is SVGAGI in the germline V gene. CDR3 coding DNA: TGTGCCAGCAACGAAGGGGTATTCCAAGAGACCCAGTACTTC. This translates into CASNEGVFQETQYF.

This clonotype qualifies as medium-sized (0.01 to 0.1%). The rearrangement uses TRBV15 and TRBJ2-7; the D gene is possibly TRBD2 (5 bases). The CDR3 runs to 15 residues. Germline V CDR1 and CDR2: LNHNV, YYDKDF (reference sequence). Trimming pared 0 bases from V and 7 bases from J, leaving 16 bases between. The DNA for the CDR3 is TGTGCCACCAGCAGAGATCAGCGGTCGTGGGAAGAGCAGTACTTC. It specifies CATSRDQRSWEEQYF.

By share of the sample, this clonotype is medium-sized. The chain is built from TRBV5-5 and TRBJ2-2, with TRBD2 matching over 13 bases. This CDR3 has 18 residues. Germline V gene sequence: CDR1 SGHKS, CDR2 YYEKEE (reference sequence). V lost 4 bases and J lost 0; bases outside the gene matches: 6. The CDR3 protein is CASSLRLAGGSNTGELFF. CDR3 in DNA: TGTGCCAGCAGCCTACGACTAGCGGGAGGATCGAACACCGGGGAGCTGTTTTTT.

This clonotype was counted once. The chain uses TRBV6-5 and TRBJ2-7; D unclear. Germline V gene sequence: CDR1 MNHEY, CDR2 SVGAGI. The CDR3 is 13 amino acids. CDR3 in DNA: TGTGTTAGCAGTACGGTGGGGACCTACGAGCAGTACTTC. This encodes CVSSTVGTYEQYF.